Shown below are 16 T cell receptor beta chains from a single sample sequenced in a study of cytomegalovirus exposure and HLA in healthy donors. The PCR made use of 60 Vbeta and 13 Jbeta primers. Method: immunoSEQ multiplex PCR; TCRdb's copy keeps in-frame clones and lacks some. The repertoire holds 180,000 or so clones, with about four fifths as singletons. The specimen sequenced was PBMCs. The receptors were gathered from a woman in her thirties in good health and CMV-seronegative.

The gene calls are TRBV6-1 and TRBJ1-1; a possible D gene is TRBD1 (6 bases). The germline V gene encodes CDR1 MNHNS and CDR2 SASEGT. The CDR3 runs 14 residues. Trimming removed 5 bases at V and 1 base at J, with 11 bases between. CDR3 nucleotide sequence: TGTGCCAGCAGTCCGACAGGTAAGAACACTGAAGCTTTCTTT. Its translation is CASSPTGKNTEAFF.

The chain uses TRBV29-1 and TRBJ2-3; 10 nucleotides agree with TRBD1. Germline CDR1 SQVTM, CDR2 ANQGSEA. J was trimmed by 4 bases and V by 6 bases; bases with no gene match: 7. The CDR3 runs to 14 residues. The CDR3 DNA follows: TGCAGCGTCGCCCCGGGACAGGGGTCAGATACGCAGTATTTT. Protein product: CSVAPGQGSDTQYF.

J is TRBJ2-5 and V is TRBV6-1; TRBD2 matches 9 bases. Germline V gives CDR1 MNHNS, CDR2 SASEGT. J was trimmed by 5 bases and V by 8 bases; bases with no gene match: 9. This CDR3 spans 14 amino acids. CDR3 in amino acids: CASHPSGAGETQYF. CDR3 DNA sequence: TGTGCCAGCCATCCTAGCGGGGCAGGGGAGACCCAGTACTTC.

CDR3 sequence: CASSETGWNTEAFF. CDR3 coding DNA: TGTGCCAGCAGTGAGACAGGGTGGAACACTGAAGCTTTCTTT. The chain employs TRBV6-4 and TRBJ1-1; TRBD1 agrees at 7 bases. The CDR3 has 14 residues. Germline V gene lookup returns CDR1 MRHNA and CDR2 SNTAGT. V lost 3 bases to trimming and J lost 1 base; unmatched junction nucleotides: 2.

This rearrangement joins TRBV30 to TRBJ2-7; weak D call: TRBD2 (5 bases). V was shortened by 3 bases and J by 6 bases, with 15 bases between the two germline ends. Germline V CDR1 and CDR2: GTSNPN, SVGIG (reference sequence). The CDR3 consists of 13 residues. CDR3 in DNA: TGTGCCTGGAGGAAGGCGGGCTCGGTCGAGCAGTACTTC. Its translation: CAWRKAGSVEQYF.

This clone was seen only once. This chain joins TRBV19 and TRBJ2-7; D is perhaps TRBD1 (6 bases). The CDR3 contains 16 residues. The ends were cut back, 6 bases at V and 1 base at J, with 19 bases in the middle. Germline V gene lookup returns CDR1 LNHDA and CDR2 SQIVND (reference sequence). This chain's CDR3 is CASSPLRGTHSYEQYF. Written as DNA, the CDR3 is TGTGCCAGTAGCCCTCTGAGGGGGACACATTCCTACGAGCAGTACTTC.

The chain uses TRBV10-3 and TRBJ2-4; no firm D call. The germline V gene encodes CDR1 ENHRY and CDR2 SYGVKD. Trimming took 7 bases from V and 6 from J, leaving 10 bases between them. The CDR3 is made up of 12 amino acids. The CDR3 DNA reads TGTGCCATCATGACGCCGGGAAACATTCAGTACTTC. Translating it yields CAIMTPGNIQYF.

The gene calls are TRBV5-6 and TRBJ2-3; D remains ambiguous. Germline CDR1 and CDR2: SGHDT and YYEEEE. The V end lost 0 bases, the J end lost 2 bases, and 4 bases lay between the germline ends. This CDR3 comprises 13 residues. DNA of the CDR3: TGTGCCAGCAGCTTGGACTCCACAGATACGCAGTATTTT. Translating gives CASSLDSTDTQYF.

This sequence joins TRBV19 and TRBJ2-7; 11 bases agree with TRBD2. This CDR3 has 14 amino acids. Germline V gene sequence: CDR1 LNHDA, CDR2 SQIVND (reference sequence). With 10 bases clipped from V and 5 bases from J, the junction kept 10 bases outside the gene matches. Here the CDR3 DNA reads TGTGCCACCGCTAGCGGGGGGTTTAACAACGAGCAGTACTTC. It specifies CATASGGFNNEQYF.

This sequence joins TRBV5-1 and TRBJ2-1, with a possible D match to TRBD1 (6 bases). Germline loops: CDR1 SGHRS, CDR2 YFSETQ. Trimming took 5 bases from V and 5 from J, leaving 11 bases between them. CDR3 length: 13 amino acids. The CDR3 DNA reads as TGCGCCAGCAGTAGGGACAACAACAATGAGCAGTTCTTC. This sequence encodes CASSRDNNNEQFF. Complete variable domain (other parts from reference TRBV5-1 and TRBJ2-1): KAGVTQTPRYLIKTRGQQVTLSCSPISGHRSVSWYQQTPGQGLQFLFEYFSETQRNKGNFPGRFSGRQFSNSRSEMNVSTLELGDSALYLCASSRDNNNEQFFGPGTRLTVL.

This sequence joins TRBV18 and TRBJ2-5; no firm D call. CDR3 length: 14 residues. V lost 0 bases, J lost 4 bases, and 9 bases lay in between. CDR1 and CDR2 (germline): KGHSH, LQKENI. CDR3 amino acids: CASSPPSSRETQYF. CDR3 nucleotide sequence: TGTGCCAGCTCACCACCGTCGTCCCGAGAGACCCAGTACTTC.

The V gene is TRBV25-1, the J gene TRBJ1-2; a possible D gene is TRBD1 (6 bases). The CDR3 loop spans 13 amino acids. The V end lost 3 bases, the J end lost 7 bases, and 12 bases lay between the germline ends. Germline V gives CDR1 MGHDK, CDR2 SYGVNS. CDR3 bases: TGTGCCAGCAGTGAGCAGGGGAGAGTTGGCTACACCTTC. Encoded protein: CASSEQGRVGYTF.

V is TRBV9 and J is TRBJ2-3, with TRBD2 matching over 7 bases. V lost 5 bases, J lost 5 bases, and 8 bases stayed unmatched. Germline-derived CDR1 and CDR2 are SGDLS and YYNGEE. The CDR3 runs 14 residues. CDR3 sequence (DNA): TGTGCCAGCAGTGCCGGACTAGGGAGAGATACGCAGTATTTT. This codes for CASSAGLGRDTQYF.

This clone was counted a single time. The V and J genes are TRBV6-1 and TRBJ1-2; D is uncertain. The CDR3 consists of 13 residues. V was shortened by 4 bases and J by 7 bases, with 13 bases between the two germline ends. The germline V gene encodes CDR1 MNHNS and CDR2 SASEGT. CDR3 bases: TGTGCCAGCAGTGCTACAGTAATCGGTGGCTACACCTTC. Amino acid sequence: CASSATVIGGYTF.

The CDR3 DNA follows: TGCGCCAGCAGCGGCGGGTCCCCGGCTGGGGCCAACGTCCTGACTTTC. As protein: CASSGGSPAGANVLTF. V usage is TRBV5-1 and J usage is TRBJ2-6, with D tentatively TRBD2 (5 bases). V was shortened by 4 bases and J by 2 bases, with 13 bases between the two germline ends. CDR3 length: 16 amino acids. Germline V gives CDR1 SGHRS, CDR2 YFSETQ.

This clone is a singleton in its sample. The J gene is TRBJ2-2, the V gene TRBV6-4; 7 bases match TRBD1. The V gene end was trimmed by 0 bases and the J gene end by 10 bases; junction bases not matched to a gene: 5. Germline V CDR1 and CDR2: MRHNA, SNTAGT. This CDR3 has 14 residues. For the CDR3, the DNA is TGTGCCAGCAGTGACTCCCCTGAGGGGGCGGAGCTGTTTTTT. This gives the protein CASSDSPEGAELFF.